This passage covers 27 T cell receptor beta chains from one sample sequenced in a study of T cells in women clearing cervical HPV infection. This table comes from immunoSEQ multiplex PCR, and its TCRdb copy is limited to in-frame clones, with some not included. The sample table includes approximately 44,000 clones. Sequenced input: blood buffy coat. These receptors all stem from a woman between 18 and 70 years old with a cervical HPV16 infection that either progressed to CIN3+ or cleared (not recorded which).

In the case of this clone: The read terminates 3 residues ahead of where the CDR3 ends, so the germline J gene completes it. The chain recombines TRBV2 with TRBJ1-6; D possibly corresponds to TRBD1 (6 bases). The CDR3 totals 15 residues. Germline V gene lookup returns CDR1 SNHLY and CDR2 FYNNEI. V lost 2 bases, J lost 10 bases, and 15 bases lay in between. CDR3 region: CASSEPRGLESPLHF. The DNA read from the CDR3 is TGTGCCAGCAGTGAACCGCGGGGGCTGGAATCACCC.

About this clone itself: The observed sequence ends 3 residues before the CDR3 terminus, with the missing tail filled in from the germline J gene. The chain joins TRBV6-1 to TRBJ2-1; tentative D call: TRBD1 (6 bases). Germline V CDR1 and CDR2: MNHNS, SASEGT. The CDR3 length is 15 residues. With 4 bases removed from V and 0 bases from J, the gap between germline ends came to 10 bases. The sequenced part of the CDR3 DNA is TGTGCCAGCAGTGCCGGACAGAGCTCCTACAATGAG. Translation gives CASSAGQSSYNE. The full CDR3 protein reads CASSAGQSSYNEQFF.

About this clone: With the read ending 3 residues before the CDR3 end, the germline J gene is used to fill in that end. The genes are TRBV6-2 or TRBV6-3 and TRBJ2-5, with D possibly being TRBD2 (6 bases). Deletions cut 6 bases from V and 7 bases from J, with 6 bases between. Germline loops: CDR1 MNHEY, CDR2 SVGEGT. The CDR3 runs 10 residues. The part of the CDR3 DNA that was read is TGTGCCAGCAGAGCGGGGACC. The encoded protein is CASRAGT. The whole CDR3 sequence is CASRAGTQYF.

Of note for this clone: The sequence runs out 3 residues before the end of the CDR3; the remainder is reconstructed from the germline J gene. The chain has TRBV19 and TRBJ1-2; 7 bases match TRBD1. CDR3 length: 13 residues. In germline, CDR1 is LNHDA, CDR2 SQIVND (reference sequence). Incomplete CDR3 DNA: TGTGCCACTACCGGGGCAGGGGGTGGCGAC. Protein product: CATTGAGGGD. The complete CDR3 sequence is CATTGAGGGDYTF.

According to its frequency, this clone is medium-sized (0.01 to 0.1%). The CDR3 is cut off 3 residues early in the read; its end comes from the germline J gene. The V call is TRBV7-3, the J call TRBJ2-4; 9 bases agree with TRBD2. This CDR3 comprises 18 residues. With V trimmed by 0 bases and J by 3 bases, 9 bases remained unmatched. The germline V gene encodes CDR1 SGHTA and CDR2 FQGTGA. CDR3 DNA (partial): TGTGCCAGCAGCTTAACTAGCGGGAGCGGGATTGGCAAAAACATT. This sequence encodes CASSLTSGSGIGKNI. The complete CDR3 protein is CASSLTSGSGIGKNIQYF.

For this clone: The read falls 3 residues short of the CDR3 end, and the missing part is taken from the germline J gene. The chain employs TRBV6-1 and TRBJ1-5, with D uncertain. Germline V gives CDR1 MNHNS, CDR2 SASEGT. Trimming removed 4 bases at V and 0 bases at J, with 10 bases between. The CDR3 is made up of 15 amino acids. The sequenced CDR3 bases are TGTGCCAGCAGTGTCAGGTTAGATAGCAATCAGCCC. This codes for CASSVRLDSNQP. The whole CDR3 reads CASSVRLDSNQPQHF.

With respect to this clone: The sequenced fragment ends 3 residues before the CDR3 boundary, so the rest is inferred from the germline J gene. The J gene is TRBJ1-4, the V gene TRBV5-1, with 7 bases aligning to TRBD1. Germline CDR1 and CDR2: SGHRS and YFSETQ. The CDR3 length is 15 residues. Trimming at V came to 1 base and at J to 10 bases, leaving 10 bases not matched to a gene. CDR3 region: CASSLSGTADGKLFF. CDR3 DNA (partial): TGCGCCAGCAGCTTGTCCGGGACAGCCGACGGAAAA.

For this clone: The read gets to within 3 residues of the CDR3 end, and the germline J gene fills in the rest. The genes are TRBV5-1 and TRBJ2-2, with a weak D call TRBD2 (5 bases). This CDR3 is 19 amino acids long. Trimming took off 0 bases at V and 1 base at J, with 19 bases between the two ends. Per germline, CDR1 SGHRS and CDR2 YFSETQ. The covered CDR3 bases are TGCGCCAGCAGCTTGGCCTCAGGACTCCCTTTGGGGAACACCGGGGAG. It translates to CASSLASGLPLGNTGE. The CDR3 as a whole reads CASSLASGLPLGNTGELFF.

On this clone: The read ends 3 residues early relative to the CDR3; the germline J gene fills the gap. The rearrangement links TRBV7-2 to TRBJ2-3; TRBD1 agrees at 8 bases. Germline CDR1 reads SGHTA; CDR2 reads FQGNSA. The CDR3 is made up of 15 amino acids. The DNA read from the CDR3 is TGTGCCAGCAGCTTAACTCCAGGGGGCAATCAGCCG. Translated, it gives CASSLTPGGNQP. From start to end, the CDR3 is CASSLTPGGNQPQYF.

In the case of this clone: The read terminates 3 residues ahead of where the CDR3 ends, so the germline J gene completes it. V is TRBV13 and J is TRBJ2-1; TRBD2 is a possible D gene (6 bases). Germline loops: CDR1 PRHDT, CDR2 FYEKMQ (reference sequence). The CDR3 has 13 residues. Trimming took 7 bases from V and 6 from J, leaving 13 bases between them. The CDR3 is CASTDSRGNEQFF. The DNA read from the CDR3 is TGTGCCAGCACCGACTCGCGGGGCAATGAG.

A word on this clone: With the read ending 3 residues before the CDR3 end, the germline J gene is used to fill in that end. This chain links TRBV14 with TRBJ2-5; 8 nucleotides line up with TRBD1. V shed 0 bases, J shed 4 bases, and the junction held 7 bases outside the gene matches. This CDR3 spans 16 amino acids. Germline V gene lookup returns CDR1 SGHDN and CDR2 FVKESK. Here the CDR3 reads CASSQDLGRGRETQYF. The DNA read from the CDR3 is TGTGCCAGCAGCCAAGATCTGGGCAGGGGGCGAGAGACC.

With regard to this clone: Coverage ceases 3 residues before the CDR3 finishes, and the germline J gene fills in the end. The chain recombines TRBV7-6 with TRBJ2-1; 11 bases are shared with TRBD2. The V gene end was trimmed by 1 base and the J gene end by 9 bases; junction bases not matched to a gene: 5. The CDR3 runs to 15 residues. Germline CDR1 is SGHVS and CDR2 is FNYEAQ. The part of the CDR3 DNA that was read is TGTGCCAGCAGCTTAGGGCTAGCGGGGGGAAGTGAG. Protein sequence: CASSLGLAGGSE. The full CDR3 protein is CASSLGLAGGSEQFF.

Note on this clone: The CDR3 end is not reached by the read, which stops 3 residues before it; the germline J gene fills it in. This sequence joins TRBV7-2 and TRBJ2-3; the D gene is possibly TRBD2 (7 bases). The CDR3 length is 15 residues. CDR1 SGHTA and CDR2 FQGNSA come from the germline V gene. Trimming stripped 3 bases from V and 4 bases from J, with 14 bases between. The part of the CDR3 DNA that was read is TGTGCCAGCAGCTTGGGGGGGCCCTCCGCAGATACG. Protein product: CASSLGGPSADT. Given in full, the CDR3 is CASSLGGPSADTQYF.

In regard to this clone: The read falls 3 residues short of the CDR3 end, and the missing part is taken from the germline J gene. The chain is built from TRBV19 and TRBJ2-1; 9 bases are a match to TRBD2. Per the germline V gene, CDR1 is LNHDA and CDR2 is SQIVND (reference sequence). The CDR3 totals 16 residues. Unmatched junction bases numbered 15, after V lost 7 bases and J lost 8 bases. The CDR3 spells CASTGRLAGYVDEQFF. The sequenced part of the CDR3 DNA is TGTGCCAGTACTGGGAGGCTAGCGGGATACGTGGATGAG.

As for this clone: The CDR3 end falls 3 residues outside the read, so it is completed with the germline J gene. The sample contains more than one DNA sequence encoding this CDR3. The rearrangement links TRBV7-3 to TRBJ1-6; TRBD1 matches at 9 bases. CDR1 and CDR2 (germline): SGHTA, FQGTGA. Trimming took 7 bases from V and 10 from J; bases not matched to a gene: 14. The CDR3 extends over 16 amino acids. The CDR3 DNA, read in part, is TGTGCCAGCACCGAACCCCTCGGGACAGGGTACTCACCC. Protein product: CASTEPLGTGYSP. The whole CDR3 region reads CASTEPLGTGYSPLHF.

CDR3 DNA (partial): TGCGCCAGCAGCCAAGCCCTCCGGGTCGAG. Translating it yields CASSQALRVE. The full-length CDR3 reads as CASSQALRVEQYF. The genes are TRBV4-1 and TRBJ2-7; no firm D call. The read ends 3 residues before the CDR3 terminus; that terminus is restored from the germline J gene. Germline V CDR1 and CDR2: MGHRA, YSYEKL. Trimming left V 1 base short and J 6 bases short, with 10 bases between. The CDR3 consists of 13 residues.

Worth noting for this clone: The read falls 3 residues short of the CDR3 end, and the missing part is taken from the germline J gene. The gene calls are TRBV7-9 and TRBJ1-6, with 7 bases matching TRBD1. Germline V gene lookup returns CDR1 SEHNR and CDR2 FQNEAQ (reference sequence). With V trimmed by 5 bases and J by 2 bases, 3 bases remained unmatched. The CDR3 loop spans 15 amino acids. The CDR3 sequence: CASSPDRAYNSPLHF. CDR3 bases read: TGTGCCAGCAGCCCAGACAGGGCCTATAATTCACCC.

On this clone: The observed sequence ends 3 residues before the CDR3 terminus, with the missing tail filled in from the germline J gene. The rearrangement links TRBV7-9 to TRBJ2-5; 9 nucleotides line up with TRBD2. Per germline, CDR1 SEHNR and CDR2 FQNEAQ (reference sequence). The CDR3 is made up of 15 amino acids. V lost 7 bases and J lost 5; bases outside the gene matches: 11. The CDR3 loop reads CASTSVAGGRETQYF. Partial CDR3 DNA: TGTGCCAGCACCTCCGTGGCGGGGGGGCGGGAGACC.

As for this clone: The read terminates 3 residues before the CDR3 end, so the remaining end is supplied by the germline J gene. The rearrangement joins TRBV7-3 to TRBJ2-1; D uncertain. In germline, CDR1 is SGHTA, CDR2 FQGTGA. V dropped 1 base and J dropped 2 bases, with 9 bases sitting between them. This CDR3 comprises 15 residues. CDR3 in amino acids: CASSLKASTYNEQFF. The sequenced part of the CDR3 DNA is TGTGCCAGCAGCTTAAAAGCGTCTACCTACAATGAG.

Comment on this clone: The sequenced fragment ends 3 residues before the CDR3 boundary, so the rest is inferred from the germline J gene. The rearrangement joins TRBV20-1 to TRBJ2-3; TRBD2 matches 16 bases. Unmatched junction bases numbered 10, after V lost 1 base and J lost 6 bases. The CDR3 totals 18 residues. Per germline, CDR1 DFQATT and CDR2 SNEGSKA (reference sequence). CDR3 residues: CSARALMGLAGGADTQYF. Incomplete CDR3 DNA: TGCAGTGCTAGAGCCCTGATGGGACTAGCGGGAGGGGCGGATACG.

A word on this clone: The read is 3 residues too short to cover the CDR3 end, so that end is filled in from the germline J gene. The V call is TRBV6-1, the J call TRBJ1-5, with no clear D. V was trimmed by 2 bases and J by 7 bases, leaving 15 bases between them. Germline lookup yields CDR1 MNHNS and CDR2 SASEGT. The CDR3 has 15 residues. CDR3 amino acids: CASSESGIANQPQHF. Partial CDR3 DNA: TGTGCCAGCAGTGAAAGCGGTATAGCGAACCAGCCC.

Note on this clone: The observed sequence ends 3 residues before the CDR3 terminus, with the missing tail filled in from the germline J gene. V and J are TRBV7-2 and TRBJ2-2, with a possible D match to TRBD2 (6 bases). The germline V gene has CDR1 SGHTA and CDR2 FQGNSA. This CDR3 is 15 amino acids long. The part of the CDR3 DNA that was read is TGTGCCAGCAGCTTATCCCCGGAGGGTAATTCACCG. Translating gives CASSLSPEGNSP. The whole CDR3 sequence is CASSLSPEGNSPLFF.

Concerning this clone itself: Coverage ceases 3 residues before the CDR3 finishes, and the germline J gene fills in the end. This sequence joins TRBV20-1 and TRBJ2-2; TRBD1 is a possible D gene (5 bases). This CDR3 region has 13 residues. Germline lookup yields CDR1 DFQATT and CDR2 SNEGSKA (reference sequence). The CDR3 DNA, read in part, is TGCAGTGCTAGAGGGACAAATGGAGAAAAG. It codes for CSARGTNGEK. The entire CDR3 protein reads CSARGTNGEKLFF.

On this clone: The sequenced fragment ends 3 residues before the CDR3 boundary, so the rest is inferred from the germline J gene. The chain combines TRBV14 with TRBJ2-5; D is unclear. The V gene's germline CDR1 is SGHDN and CDR2 FVKESK. The CDR3 is 13 amino acids. V gave up 4 bases and J gave up 3 bases, with 9 bases separating them. CDR3 amino acids: CASSPRVEETQYF. The covered CDR3 bases are TGTGCCAGCAGCCCCCGGGTAGAAGAGACC.

Comments on this clone: With the read ending 3 residues before the CDR3 end, the germline J gene is used to fill in that end. The chain has TRBV20-1 and TRBJ2-3, with 12 bases matching TRBD2. J lost 5 bases, V lost 3 bases, and 6 bases had no gene match. Germline V lookup: CDR1 DFQATT, CDR2 SNEGSKA (reference sequence). This CDR3 spans 15 amino acids. The CDR3 reads CSASPSGGAGDTQYF. The sequenced CDR3 bases are TGCAGTGCTAGTCCTAGCGGGGGGGCGGGAGATACG.

Concerning this clone itself: Read sequence stops 3 residues before the CDR3 end, and the germline J gene provides the missing end. The chain couples TRBV5-1 to TRBJ2-3; 7 positions agree with TRBD2. V lost 6 bases and J lost 0; bases outside the gene matches: 10. In germline, CDR1 is SGHRS, CDR2 YFSETQ. The CDR3 has 16 amino acids. The CDR3 loop is CASTSGGRASTDTQYF. Partial CDR3 DNA: TGCGCCAGCACCTCGGGGGGTAGGGCTAGCACAGATACG.

Comments on this clone: The read terminates 3 residues before the CDR3 end, so the remaining end is supplied by the germline J gene. This rearrangement joins TRBV28 to TRBJ2-7; maybe TRBD1 (5 bases). From germline, CDR1 is MDHEN and CDR2 SYDVKM. Trimming took 11 bases from V and 2 from J, leaving 19 bases between them. There are 14 residues in the CDR3. Incomplete CDR3 DNA: TGTGCCGTACAAAGGGCCGGCAGGGCCTACGAG. Amino acids: CAVQRAGRAYE. The full CDR3 protein reads CAVQRAGRAYEQYF.